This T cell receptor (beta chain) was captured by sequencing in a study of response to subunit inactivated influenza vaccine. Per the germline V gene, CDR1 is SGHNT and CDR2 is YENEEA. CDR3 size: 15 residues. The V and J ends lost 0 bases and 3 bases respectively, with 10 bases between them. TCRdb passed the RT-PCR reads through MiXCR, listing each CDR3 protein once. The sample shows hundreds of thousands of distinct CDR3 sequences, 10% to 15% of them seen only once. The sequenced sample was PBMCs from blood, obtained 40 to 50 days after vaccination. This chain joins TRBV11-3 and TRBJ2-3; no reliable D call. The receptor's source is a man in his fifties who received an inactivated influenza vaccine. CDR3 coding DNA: TGTGCCAGCAGCTTAGATTGGCACAGTACAGATACGCAGTATTTT. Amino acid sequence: CASSLDWHSTDTQYF. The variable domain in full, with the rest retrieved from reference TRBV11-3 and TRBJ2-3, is EAGVVQSPRYKIIEKKQPVAFWCNPISGHNTLYWYLQNLGQGPELLIRYENEEAVDDSQLPKDRFSAERLKGVDSTLKIQPAELGDSAVYLCASSLDWHSTDTQYFGPGTRLTVL.